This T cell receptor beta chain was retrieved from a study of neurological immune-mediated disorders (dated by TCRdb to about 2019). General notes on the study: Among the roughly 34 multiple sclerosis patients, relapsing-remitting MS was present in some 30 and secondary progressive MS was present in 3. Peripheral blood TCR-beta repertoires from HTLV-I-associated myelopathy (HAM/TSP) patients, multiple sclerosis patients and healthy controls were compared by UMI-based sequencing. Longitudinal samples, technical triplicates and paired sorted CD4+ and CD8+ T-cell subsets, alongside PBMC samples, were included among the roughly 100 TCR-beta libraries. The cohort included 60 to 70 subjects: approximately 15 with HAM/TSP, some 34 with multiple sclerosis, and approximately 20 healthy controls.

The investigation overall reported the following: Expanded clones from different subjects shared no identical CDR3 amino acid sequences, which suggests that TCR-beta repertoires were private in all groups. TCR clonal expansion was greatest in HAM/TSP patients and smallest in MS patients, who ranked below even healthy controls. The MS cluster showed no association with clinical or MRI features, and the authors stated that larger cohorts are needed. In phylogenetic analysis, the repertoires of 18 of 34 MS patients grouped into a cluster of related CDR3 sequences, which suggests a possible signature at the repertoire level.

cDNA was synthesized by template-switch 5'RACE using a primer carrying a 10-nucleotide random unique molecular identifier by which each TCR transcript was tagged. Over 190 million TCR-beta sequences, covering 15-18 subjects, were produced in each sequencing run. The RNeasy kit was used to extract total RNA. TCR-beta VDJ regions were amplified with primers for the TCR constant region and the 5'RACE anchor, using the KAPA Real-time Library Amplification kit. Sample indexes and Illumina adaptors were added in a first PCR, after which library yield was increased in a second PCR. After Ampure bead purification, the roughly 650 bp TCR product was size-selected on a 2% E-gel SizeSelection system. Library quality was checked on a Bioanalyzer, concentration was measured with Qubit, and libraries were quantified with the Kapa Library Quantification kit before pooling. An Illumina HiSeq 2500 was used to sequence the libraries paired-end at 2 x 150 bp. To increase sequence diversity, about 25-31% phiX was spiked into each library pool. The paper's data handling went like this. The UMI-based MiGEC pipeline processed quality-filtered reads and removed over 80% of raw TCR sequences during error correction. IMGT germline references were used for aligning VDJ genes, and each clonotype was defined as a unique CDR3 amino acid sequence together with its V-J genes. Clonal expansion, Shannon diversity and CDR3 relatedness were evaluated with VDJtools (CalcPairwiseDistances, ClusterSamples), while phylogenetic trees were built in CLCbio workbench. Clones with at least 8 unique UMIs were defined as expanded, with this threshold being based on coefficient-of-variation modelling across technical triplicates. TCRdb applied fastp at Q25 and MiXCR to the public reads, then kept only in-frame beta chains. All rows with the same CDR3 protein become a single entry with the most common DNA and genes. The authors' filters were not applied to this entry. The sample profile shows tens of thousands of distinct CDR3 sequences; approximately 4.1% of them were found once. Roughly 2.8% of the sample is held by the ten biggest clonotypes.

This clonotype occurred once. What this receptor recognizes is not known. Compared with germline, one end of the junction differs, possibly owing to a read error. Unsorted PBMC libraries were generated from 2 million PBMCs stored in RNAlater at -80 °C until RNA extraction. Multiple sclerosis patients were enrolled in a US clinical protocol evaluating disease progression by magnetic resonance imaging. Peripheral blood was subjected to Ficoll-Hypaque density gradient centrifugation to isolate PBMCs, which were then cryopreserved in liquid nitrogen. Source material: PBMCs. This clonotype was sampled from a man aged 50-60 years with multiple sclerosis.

The DNA sequence reads TGCGCCAGCAGCTTGGAATCAGGGTACAATCAGCCCCAGAATTTT. Its protein product is CASSLESGYNQPQNF. The V and J segments used are TRBV5-1 and TRBJ1-5; possibly the D gene is TRBD1, per 5 matching bases. Taken from cysteine to phenylalanine, the CDR3 has 15 residues. Just CDR3 DNA is preserved here, 45 bases in frame from base 1. CDR1 and CDR2 are drawn from the germline V gene: SGHRS, YFSETQ.